This is a list of T cell receptor beta chains from one sample in a study of cytomegalovirus exposure and HLA in healthy donors. The method was immunoSEQ multiplex PCR; TCRdb's version includes in-frame clones alone and lacks a portion of them. This table has approximately 150,000 clones, 77% appearing once. Sequenced material: PBMCs. These receptors all come from a man in his thirties or forties in good health and CMV-seropositive. CDR3s include the opening cysteine and the closing phenylalanine or tryptophan. A D gene is named only where the DNA matches it firmly. Only some rows state a clone size, as once, few, many or a class for expanded clones.

cdr3_nt cdr3_aa clone_size j_call d_call v_call
TGTGCCAGCAGCTTCTGGGTCAGGAGAGGGGTAGCGGGATACTACGAGCAGTACTTC CASSFWVRRGVAGYYEQYF - TRBJ2-7 TRBD2 TRBV5-5
TGTGCCAGCAGTGAAGCGAGGACAGGGGTCTACAATGAGCAGTTCTTC CASSEARTGVYNEQFF few TRBJ2-1 TRBD1 TRBV25-1
TGTGCCAGCAGTGGGCCGATGAACACTGAAGCTTTCTTT CASSGPMNTEAFF once TRBJ1-1 - TRBV2
TGTGCCAGCAGTTTAATCGGGGGACAGGATCGAGCCGGGGAGCTGTTTTTT CASSLIGGQDRAGELFF - TRBJ2-2 TRBD1 TRBV27
TGCGCCAGCAGCCAAGTGGGACAGAGCATCGAGCAGTACTTC CASSQVGQSIEQYF - TRBJ2-7 TRBD1 TRBV4-3
TGTGCCAGCCGGCCGCCGGGACAATATAATTCACCCCTCCACTTT CASRPPGQYNSPLHF once TRBJ1-6 - TRBV27
TGTGCCATCAAGGGCGGGGGGGCGGTAGATACGCAGTATTTT CAIKGGGAVDTQYF - TRBJ2-3 TRBD2 TRBV10-3
TGCGCCAGCAGCCACTCGGGATCCTACAATGAGCAGTTCTTC CASSHSGSYNEQFF - TRBJ2-1 - TRBV4-1
TGTGCCACCTGGTCAGAGGCAGATACGCAGTATTTT CATWSEADTQYF - TRBJ2-3 - TRBV25-1
TGTGCCAGCTCACTGGGCCGGGACAGGGACGAGCAGTACTTC CASSLGRDRDEQYF - TRBJ2-7 TRBD1 TRBV18
TGTGCCAGCAGCTTAGCCACAGGGAGCAATCAGCCCCAGCATTTT CASSLATGSNQPQHF - TRBJ1-5 - TRBV7-2
TGTGCCAGCTCACCAGCGACAGGTTTTCAAGAGACCCAGTACTTC CASSPATGFQETQYF - TRBJ2-5 - TRBV18
TGCGCCAGCAGCCCAGGACAAATCTACGAGCAGTACTTC CASSPGQIYEQYF - TRBJ2-7 - TRBV4-1
TGTGCCAGCAGCCCCCCCCCGCGGGACCAAGAGACCCAGTACTTC CASSPPPRDQETQYF - TRBJ2-5 - TRBV28
TGTGCCAGCAGCCCGACAGGAAACTATGGCTACACCTTC CASSPTGNYGYTF - TRBJ1-2 - TRBV5-4
TGTGCTAGTGGCCCGACAGGGGTTGGAGATACGCAGTATTTT CASGPTGVGDTQYF - TRBJ2-3 TRBD1 TRBV12-5
TGTGCCAGCAGCTTAGACGAGAGGTTTGAGCAGTTCTTC CASSLDERFEQFF - TRBJ2-1 - TRBV11-2
TGCGCCAGCAGGGAGCGGACAGGGGGCAAGGAAAAACTGTTTTTT CASRERTGGKEKLFF few TRBJ1-4 TRBD1 TRBV4-1
TGTGCCAGCAGTTATAAGGGGGCTAACGAGCAGTACTTC CASSYKGANEQYF - TRBJ2-7 TRBD1 TRBV6-5
TGTGCCAGCAGCTTTACGGGGGGCAGCGATTCTCCCTACGAGCAGTACTTC CASSFTGGSDSPYEQYF - TRBJ2-7 - TRBV7-9
TGCGCCAGCAGCCAAGCGTGGGGGGCCTACGAGCAGTACTTC CASSQAWGAYEQYF - TRBJ2-7 - TRBV4-1
TGTGCCAGCAGTTCGATGGAGGATACGCAGTATTTT CASSSMEDTQYF - TRBJ2-3 - TRBV2
TGTGCCAGCAGTTACTCTTGGACAGACCTCACCGGGGAGCTGTTTTTT CASSYSWTDLTGELFF - TRBJ2-2 - TRBV6-5
TGTGCCAGCAAAACCAGGGGGTACGACTATGGCTACACCTTC CASKTRGYDYGYTF - TRBJ1-2 TRBD1 TRBV5-4
TGTGCCATCAGTGAGTCGTTCCTCTTGACAGGACGAACTGGAAACACCATATATTTT CAISESFLLTGRTGNTIYF - TRBJ1-3 - TRBV10-3
TGTGCCAGGGTCCCGGACAGGGGGCGTGGGATGAACACTGAAGCTTTCTTT CARVPDRGRGMNTEAFF once TRBJ1-1 TRBD1 TRBV2
TGTGCCAGCCGGTCCGGTCGACAAGAGACCCAGTACTTC CASRSGRQETQYF - TRBJ2-5 - TRBV6-5
TGTGCCAGCAGCCTGACAGGGGGCGCGGCCGGGGAGCTGTTTTTT CASSLTGGAAGELFF few TRBJ2-2 TRBD1 TRBV6-5
TGCGCCAGCAGCTTGGCGGAGAACACAGATACGCAGTATTTT CASSLAENTDTQYF few TRBJ2-3 - TRBV5-1